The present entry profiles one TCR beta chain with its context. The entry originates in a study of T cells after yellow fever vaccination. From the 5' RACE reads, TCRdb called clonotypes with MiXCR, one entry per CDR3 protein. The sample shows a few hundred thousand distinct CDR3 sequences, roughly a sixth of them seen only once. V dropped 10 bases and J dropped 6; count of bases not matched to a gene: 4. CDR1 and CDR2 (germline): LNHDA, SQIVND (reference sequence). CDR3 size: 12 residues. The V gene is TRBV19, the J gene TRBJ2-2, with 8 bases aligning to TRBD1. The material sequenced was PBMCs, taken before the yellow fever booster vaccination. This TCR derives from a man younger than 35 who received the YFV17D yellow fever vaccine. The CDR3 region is CATQGAAGELFF. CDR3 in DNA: TGTGCCACCCAGGGGGCAGCCGGGGAGCTGTTTTTT.